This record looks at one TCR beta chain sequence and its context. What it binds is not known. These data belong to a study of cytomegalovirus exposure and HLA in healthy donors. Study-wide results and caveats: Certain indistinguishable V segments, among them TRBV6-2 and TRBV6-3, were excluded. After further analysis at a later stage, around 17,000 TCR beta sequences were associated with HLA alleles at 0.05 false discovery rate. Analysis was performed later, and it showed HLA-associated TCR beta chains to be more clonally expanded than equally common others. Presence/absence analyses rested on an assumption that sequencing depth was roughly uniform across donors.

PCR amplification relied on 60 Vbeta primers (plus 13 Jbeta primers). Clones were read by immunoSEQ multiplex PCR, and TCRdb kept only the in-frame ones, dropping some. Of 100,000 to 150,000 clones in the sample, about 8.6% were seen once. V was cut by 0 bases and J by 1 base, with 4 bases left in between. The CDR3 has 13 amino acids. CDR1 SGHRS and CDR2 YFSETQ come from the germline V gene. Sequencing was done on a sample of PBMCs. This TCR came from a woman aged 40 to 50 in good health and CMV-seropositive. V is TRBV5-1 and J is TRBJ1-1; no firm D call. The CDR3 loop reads CASSLGANTEAFF. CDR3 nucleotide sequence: TGCGCCAGCAGCTTGGGAGCGAACACTGAAGCTTTCTTT.